Presented here are 25 T cell receptor beta chains from one specimen sequenced in a study of shared clonotypes between healthy human individuals. TCRdb's table, derived via immunoSEQ multiplex PCR, lists solely in-frame clones and lacks some. The data show approximately 2,200,000 clones, about 92% seen once. CD8 cells regarded as naive lacked CD45RO, were positively chosen for CCR7, and omitted terminally differentiated effector memory CD45RA+ cells. The sample consisted of naive CD8+ T cells from PBMCs. The source is a man aged 18-30 years in good health. Some clones in this sample may be carry-over from other donors' samples.

The chain uses TRBV19 and TRBJ2-2; D may match TRBD1 or TRBD2 (5 bases each). Per the germline V gene, CDR1 is LNHDA and CDR2 is SQIVND (reference sequence). The CDR3 runs to 11 residues. Trimming removed 10 bases from V and 7 bases from J, with 10 bases in between. The chain's CDR3 is CAIRDDGELFF. The CDR3 coding sequence is TGTGCCATTAGGGACGACGGGGAGCTGTTTTTT.

This chain links TRBV9 with TRBJ2-7; 7 bases fit TRBD2. The CDR3 extends over 11 amino acids. CDR1 and CDR2 from the germline V gene are SGDLS and YYNGEE. V trimming: 7 bases; J trimming: 5 bases; junction bases outside the gene matches: 3. CDR3 nucleotides: TGTGCCAGCGGGAGGGCGGACGAGCAGTACTTC. Protein: CASGRADEQYF. Drawing the rest from reference TRBV9 and TRBJ2-7, the complete variable domain is DSGVTQTPKHLITATGQRVTLRCSPRSGDLSVYWYQQSLDQGLQFLIQYYNGEERAKGNILERFSAQQFPDLHSELNLSSLELGDSALYFCASGRADEQYFGPGTRLTVT.

V and J are TRBV7-9 and TRBJ2-1; TRBD2 matches at 8 bases. The germline gives CDR1 SEHNR, CDR2 FQNEAQ (reference sequence). V trimming: 0 bases; J trimming: 5 bases; junction bases outside the gene matches: 3. The CDR3 contains 15 residues. The CDR3 reads CASSLASGKNNEQFF. CDR3 coding DNA: TGTGCCAGCAGCTTAGCTAGCGGGAAGAACAATGAGCAGTTCTTC.

The chain has TRBV6-5 and TRBJ1-1, with a tentative D call TRBD1 (5 bases). Trimming pared 2 bases from V and 4 bases from J, leaving 11 bases between. The CDR3 contains 14 residues. Germline assignment: CDR1 MNHEY and CDR2 SVGAGI. The CDR3 sequence: CASSYRSGITEAFF. The CDR3 DNA reads TGTGCCAGCAGTTACCGCTCAGGGATCACTGAAGCTTTCTTT.

This clone was seen a single time. V usage is TRBV10-3 and J usage is TRBJ2-1; D is perhaps TRBD2 (5 bases). Germline CDR1 ENHRY, CDR2 SYGVKD. V dropped 6 bases and J dropped 9 bases, with 15 bases sitting between them. This CDR3 region has 13 residues. The CDR3 region is CAIRSELEGEQFF. DNA for the CDR3: TGTGCCATCAGATCAGAACTAGAGGGTGAGCAGTTCTTC.

The chain combines TRBV7-9 with TRBJ1-4, with D unclear. CDR1 is SEHNR, CDR2 FQNEAQ, per germline (reference sequence). The V gene lost 5 bases and the J gene lost 2 bases, with 9 bases spanning the gap. This CDR3 region has 14 residues. The CDR3 bases are TGTGCCAGCAGCCAGGTCTCCACTAATGAAAAACTGTTTTTT. Protein product: CASSQVSTNEKLFF.

Details on this clone: The sample contains more than one DNA sequence encoding this CDR3. This sequence joins TRBV27 and TRBJ2-7; 10 bases are a match to TRBD2. The V and J ends lost 2 bases and 7 bases, in that order; junction bases with no gene match: 5. The CDR3 is 14 amino acids. In germline, CDR1 is MNHEY, CDR2 SMNVEV (reference sequence). The CDR3 sequence is CASSLLAGVREQYF. CDR3 coding DNA: TGTGCCAGCAGTTTACTAGCGGGAGTCCGTGAGCAGTACTTC.

The chain is built from TRBV29-1 and TRBJ2-7; 8 bases fit TRBD1. The CDR3 consists of 15 residues. The trim removed 2 bases at V and 3 bases at J, leaving 9 bases unmatched. CDR1 is SQVTM, CDR2 ANQGSEA, per germline. The CDR3 DNA follows: TGCAGCGTTGAACTAAGGACAGGGACGTTCTACGAGCAGTACTTC. Translating gives CSVELRTGTFYEQYF.

The chain uses TRBV5-1 and TRBJ2-3, with 9 nucleotides matching TRBD2. V was pared by 7 bases and J by 4 bases, with 10 bases of the junction left unmatched. The CDR3 has 15 residues. CDR1 is SGHRS, CDR2 YFSETQ, per germline. CDR3 sequence (DNA): TGCGCCAGCCTTAGCGGGAGTGGTGGGGCAGATACGCAGTATTTT. This translates into CASLSGSGGADTQYF.

This chain connects TRBV2 to TRBJ1-1; maybe TRBD1 (6 bases). This CDR3 has 14 amino acids. V was cut by 7 bases and J by 3 bases, with 15 bases left in between. CDR1 is SNHLY, CDR2 FYNNEI, per germline. In DNA, the CDR3 is TGTGCCAGCATCAGAGGGGGGGCTGACACTGAAGCTTTCTTT. Translated: CASIRGGADTEAFF.

The V call is TRBV4-2, the J call TRBJ2-7; 12 bases are shared with TRBD2. Trimming took 1 base from V and 2 from J; bases not matched to a gene: 6. Germline V CDR1 and CDR2: LGHNA, YNFKEQ. The CDR3 contains 17 residues. The chain's CDR3 is CASSQGRLAGVPYEQYF. The CDR3 DNA sequence: TGTGCCAGCAGCCAAGGACGACTAGCGGGAGTCCCCTACGAGCAGTACTTC.

Concerning this clone: Different DNA sequences within this sample yield the same CDR3. The chain couples TRBV29-1 to TRBJ2-2; the D is unclear. Germline CDR1 SQVTM, CDR2 ANQGSEA. Trimming removed 4 bases from V and 1 base from J, with 4 bases in between. The length of the CDR3 is 12 residues. DNA for the CDR3: TGCAGCGTTGGTGGGAACACCGGGGAGCTGTTTTTT. It yields the protein CSVGGNTGELFF.

The chain joins TRBV5-1 to TRBJ2-7; possible D gene TRBD1, 6 bases. This CDR3 region has 14 residues. V lost 3 bases and J lost 0, with 10 bases in between. Germline V gene data show CDR1 as SGHRS and CDR2 as YFSETQ. DNA of the CDR3: TGCGCCAGCAGCTCGAGGGGGTACTCCTACGAGCAGTACTTC. It encodes CASSSRGYSYEQYF.

The chain is built from TRBV5-1 and TRBJ2-7; no clear D gene. The CDR3 extends over 14 amino acids. Between the trimmed V and J ends, which lost 1 base and 3 bases, there was a span of 11 bases. From germline, CDR1 is SGHRS and CDR2 YFSETQ. CDR3: CASSLSSSSYEQYF. CDR3 bases: TGCGCCAGCAGCTTGTCGTCATCCAGCTACGAGCAGTACTTC. The full variable domain, in which reference TRBV5-1 and TRBJ2-7 provide the parts outside the CDR3, is KAGVTQTPRYLIKTRGQQVTLSCSPISGHRSVSWYQQTPGQGLQFLFEYFSETQRNKGNFPGRFSGRQFSNSRSEMNVSTLELGDSALYLCASSLSSSSYEQYFGPGTRLTVT.

DNA of the CDR3: TGTGCCAGCAGTGAATGGGGCGGGAGAAGCGCCTACGAGCAGTACTTC. Residues: CASSEWGGRSAYEQYF. This chain connects TRBV6-1 to TRBJ2-7, with 7 bases lining up with TRBD2. The V gene's germline CDR1 is MNHNS and CDR2 SASEGT. Losses at the gene ends were 2 bases for V and 2 bases for J; bases not matched to a gene: 9. The CDR3 contains 16 residues.

In the case of this clone: Other DNA sequences in the same sample also yield this CDR3. Here the CDR3 DNA reads TGTGCCAGCAGTTTACGAGGGCCCTACGAGCAGTACTTC. Amino acids: CASSLRGPYEQYF. The V gene is TRBV27, the J gene TRBJ2-7; D perhaps matches TRBD2 (5 bases). CDR1 is MNHEY and CDR2 is SMNVEV in the germline V gene (reference sequence). This CDR3 comprises 13 residues. V dropped 2 bases and J dropped 2 bases, with 7 bases sitting between them.

The rearrangement joins TRBV27 to TRBJ2-7; 10 bases line up with TRBD1. CDR1 and CDR2 (germline): MNHEY, SMNVEV (reference sequence). V lost 4 bases and J lost 5; bases outside the gene matches: 2. The CDR3 runs to 13 residues. The CDR3 here is CASSSGQGDEQYF. CDR3 DNA sequence: TGTGCCAGCAGTTCCGGACAGGGGGACGAGCAGTACTTC.

This sequence joins TRBV19 and TRBJ2-5; 7 bases are a match to TRBD1. The CDR3 consists of 15 residues. Germline lookup yields CDR1 LNHDA and CDR2 SQIVND (reference sequence). V dropped 6 bases and J dropped 5; count of bases not matched to a gene: 12. CDR3 residues: CASSRTGPPRETQYF. The CDR3 coding sequence is TGTGCCAGTAGCCGGACAGGCCCCCCCCGGGAGACCCAGTACTTC.

In DNA, the CDR3 is TGTGCCAGCAGCCGGGGCCGGACTAGCGTGAACAATGAGCAGTTCTTC. The encoded protein is CASSRGRTSVNNEQFF. The rearrangement uses TRBV11-2 and TRBJ2-1, with 9 nucleotides matching TRBD2. After removal of 5 bases from V and 5 bases from J, the junction contained 10 bases not matched to a gene. The CDR3 is 16 residues long. Germline V CDR1 and CDR2: SGHAT, FQNNGV.

The chain carries TRBV29-1 and TRBJ2-1; 8 nucleotides align to TRBD1. The V and J ends lost 6 bases and 9 bases, in that order; junction bases with no gene match: 4. From germline, CDR1 is SQVTM and CDR2 ANQGSEA. The CDR3 is 11 amino acids. CDR3 loop: CSVADRGEQFF. In DNA form, the CDR3 reads TGCAGCGTCGCAGACAGGGGTGAGCAGTTCTTC.

J is TRBJ2-3 and V is TRBV7-9; D not certain. The CDR3 loop spans 15 amino acids. Germline values: CDR1 SEHNR, CDR2 FQNEAQ (reference sequence). V was cut by 1 base and J by 0 bases, with 8 bases left in between. CDR3 protein: CASSLVLGSTDTQYF. CDR3 nucleotide sequence: TGTGCCAGCAGCTTAGTTTTAGGCAGCACAGATACGCAGTATTTT. The entire variable domain, with the rest obtained from reference TRBV7-9 and TRBJ2-3, is as follows: DTGVSQNPRHKITKRGQNVTFRCDPISEHNRLYWYRQTLGQGPEFLTYFQNEAQLEKSRLLSDRFSAERPKGSFSTLEIQRTEQGDSAMYLCASSLVLGSTDTQYFGPGTRLTVL.

This sequence joins TRBV5-4 and TRBJ2-7; D is unresolved. Between the trimmed V and J ends, which lost 2 bases and 0 bases, there was a span of 12 bases. Germline values: CDR1 SGHNT, CDR2 YYREEE (reference sequence). There are 15 residues in the CDR3. The CDR3 nucleotides are TGTGCCAGCAGCTTACTCTGGGATCCCTCCTACGAGCAGTACTTC. It specifies CASSLLWDPSYEQYF. Together with reference TRBV5-4 and TRBJ2-7, the CDR3 gives the full variable domain: ETGVTQSPTHLIKTRGQQVTLRCSSQSGHNTVSWYQQALGQGPQFIFQYYREEENGRGNFPPRFSGLQFPNYSSELNVNALELDDSALYLCASSLLWDPSYEQYFGPGTRLTVT.

The CDR3 nucleotides read TGTGCCAGCAGCGGAGCGGGACAGACCATTGGCGAGCAGTACTTC. This codes for CASSGAGQTIGEQYF. J is TRBJ2-7 and V is TRBV9; tentatively, D is TRBD1 or TRBD2 (7 bases each). Trimming removed 3 bases from V and 6 bases from J, with 19 bases in between. The germline V gene encodes CDR1 SGDLS and CDR2 YYNGEE. The CDR3 contains 15 residues.

This sequence joins TRBV4-3 and TRBJ2-3, with D maybe TRBD1 (7 bases). Germline V gives CDR1 LGHNA, CDR2 YSLEER. CDR3 length: 16 amino acids. Trimming removed 4 bases at V and 7 bases at J, with 21 bases between. In nucleotides, the CDR3 is TGCGCCAGCAGCCCAGAAGACAGGGCCCGGGGGAATACGCAGTATTTT. Protein sequence: CASSPEDRARGNTQYF.

Regarding this clone: Other DNA sequences within the sample encode an identical CDR3. This chain joins TRBV28 and TRBJ1-5; D not certain. CDR1 MDHEN and CDR2 SYDVKM come from the germline V gene. This CDR3 has 14 residues. Trimming removed 1 base at V and 0 bases at J, with 4 bases between. This CDR3 reads CASSLLDSNQPQHF. CDR3 in DNA: TGTGCCAGCAGTTTATTGGATAGCAATCAGCCCCAGCATTTT.